Below are 16 T cell receptor beta chains sequenced from a single sample in a study of CD8+ T cells in alopecia areata (dated by TCRdb to between 2018 and 2020). Libraries were prepared through the immunoSEQ multiplex PCR assay. RNA was extracted from all samples and reverse transcribed into cDNA as template for TCR sequencing. TCRdb provides this immuneACCESS table in a form limited to in-frame rearrangements. Some clones are lacking; in checked studies, under half of them reflect an unresolved V gene, and why the rest are absent is not known. The sample yields about 150,000 clones; around 55% were counted once. The ten largest clones take up approximately 19% of the sample. Reading the label with the study, this specimen's time point is: baseline before oral tofacitinib. This material consisted of CD8+ T cells sorted from blood, taken at week 0. The receptors were gathered from a human donor with alopecia areata.

This clone is a singleton in its sample. The chain carries TRBV7-2 and TRBJ2-3; D gene uncertain. The germline V and J ends were trimmed by 1 base and 2 bases, with 7 bases remaining between them. Looked up from germline, CDR1 is SGHTA and CDR2 is FQGNSA. This CDR3 is 14 amino acids long. CDR3 residues: CASSLEVPTDTQYF. The CDR3 DNA reads as TGTGCCAGCAGCTTAGAGGTTCCCACAGATACGCAGTATTTT.

The chain links TRBV29-1 to TRBJ1-2, with a tentative D call TRBD1 (5 bases). The V end was cut by 4 bases, the J end by 8 bases, with 17 bases between. Germline lookup yields CDR1 SQVTM and CDR2 ANQGSEA. The CDR3 has 13 residues. In DNA, the CDR3 is TGCAGCGTTGCGCAGGGATCCGCTTCAGGCTACACCTTC. As protein: CSVAQGSASGYTF. The full variable domain, completed using reference TRBV29-1 and TRBJ1-2, is SAVISQKPSRDICQRGTSLTIQCQVDSQVTMMFWYRQQPGQSLTLIATANQGSEATYESGFVIDKFPISRPNLTFSTLTVSNMSPEDSSIYLCSVAQGSASGYTFGSGTRLTVV.

The chain recombines TRBV30 with TRBJ2-2; 10 bases are shared with TRBD2. The CDR3 loop spans 14 amino acids. Per germline, CDR1 GTSNPN and CDR2 SVGIG (reference sequence). The junction had 4 bases not matched to a gene; V was cut back by 3 bases and J by 6 bases. This chain's CDR3 is CAWSPSGGPGELFF. The CDR3 DNA sequence: TGTGCCTGGAGCCCTAGCGGGGGCCCCGGGGAGCTGTTTTTT.

This chain joins TRBV18 and TRBJ1-2; unclear D gene. The germline V gene has CDR1 KGHSH and CDR2 LQKENI. The CDR3 consists of 15 residues. Trimming removed 4 bases at V and 0 bases at J, with 12 bases between. The CDR3 DNA reads as TGTGCCAGCTCACTTTACCGGGCCACTAACTATGGCTACACCTTC. Translating it yields CASSLYRATNYGYTF.

The V gene is TRBV15, the J gene TRBJ2-1, with D tentatively TRBD1 (7 bases). The CDR3 covers 13 residues. Trimming cost V 9 bases and J 5 bases, with 14 bases left between them. The V gene's germline CDR1 is LNHNV and CDR2 YYDKDF (reference sequence). The CDR3 DNA is TGTGCCACGTGGACAGGACTAAACAATGAGCAGTTCTTC. Its protein is CATWTGLNNEQFF.

The CDR3 sequence is CASSWGVEETQYF. DNA for the CDR3: TGTGCCAGCAGCTGGGGGGTAGAAGAGACCCAGTACTTC. This chain links TRBV5-6 with TRBJ2-5; tentative D call: TRBD2 (6 bases). V lost 3 bases and J lost 3, with 9 bases in between. The germline V gene has CDR1 SGHDT and CDR2 YYEEEE. The CDR3 is made up of 13 amino acids.

This clone was seen a handful of times. The V gene is TRBV6-1, the J gene TRBJ2-7; the match to TRBD1 covers 7 bases. The CDR3 extends over 14 amino acids. Germline CDR1 MNHNS, CDR2 SASEGT. V shed 4 bases and J 3 bases; nucleotides not matched to a gene: 6. The CDR3 here is CASSGRGQNYEQYF. The CDR3 DNA sequence: TGTGCCAGCAGTGGAAGGGGGCAAAACTACGAGCAGTACTTC.

This clone was counted only a few times. This chain connects TRBV29-1 to TRBJ2-6, with a tentative D call TRBD1 (5 bases). Germline V gene lookup returns CDR1 SQVTM and CDR2 ANQGSEA. The CDR3 runs to 14 residues. V lost 3 bases, J lost 2 bases, and 8 bases lay in between. The CDR3: CSVEETAGANVLTF. As DNA, the CDR3 is TGCAGCGTTGAGGAGACAGCTGGGGCCAACGTCCTGACTTTC.

In this sample, this clone turned up once. CDR3 loop: CASSHGQGGTEAFF. For the CDR3, the DNA is TGCGCCAGCAGTCACGGGCAGGGAGGAACTGAAGCTTTCTTT. The V gene is TRBV4-1, the J gene TRBJ1-1, with D perhaps TRBD1 (5 bases). V was clipped by 6 bases and J by 5 bases, with 16 bases between them. Germline V CDR1 and CDR2: MGHRA, YSYEKL. The CDR3 totals 14 residues.

The chain joins TRBV4-3 to TRBJ1-3; D remains ambiguous. Trimming shortened V by 1 base and J by 3 bases, and 10 bases separated the two germline ends. The germline gives CDR1 LGHNA, CDR2 YSLEER. There are 15 residues in the CDR3. CDR3 residues: CASSQGSAVGNTIYF. The CDR3 DNA reads TGCGCCAGCAGCCAAGGATCTGCGGTTGGAAACACCATATATTTT.

CDR3 amino acids: CARLDRRGYTF. DNA for the CDR3: TGTGCCAGATTAGACAGGCGGGGCTACACCTTC. V is TRBV2 and J is TRBJ1-2, with D perhaps matching TRBD1 (6 bases). V lost 9 bases, J lost 8 bases, and 13 bases lay in between. Germline V gene lookup returns CDR1 SNHLY and CDR2 FYNNEI. The CDR3 extends over 11 amino acids.

The rearrangement uses TRBV29-1 and TRBJ2-7; D ambiguous. This CDR3 has 15 residues. V gave up 0 bases and J gave up 0 bases, with 12 bases separating them. The germline gives CDR1 SQVTM, CDR2 ANQGSEA. The CDR3 protein is CSVEENGRHSYEQYF. DNA of the CDR3: TGCAGCGTTGAAGAAAATGGGCGCCACTCCTACGAGCAGTACTTC.

This clone has more than one count but fewer than ten. V usage is TRBV10-2 and J usage is TRBJ2-7, with D possibly being TRBD2 (6 bases). Trimming stripped 4 bases from V and 1 base from J, with 11 bases between. Per germline, CDR1 WSHSY and CDR2 SAAADI. The CDR3 totals 14 residues. The CDR3 is CASSGRGESYEQYF. CDR3 nucleotides: TGCGCCAGCAGTGGCCGCGGGGAATCCTACGAGCAGTACTTC.

This clone is a singleton in its sample. This chain's CDR3 is CAWSFQGYTEAFF. The CDR3 coding sequence is TGTGCCTGGAGTTTCCAGGGGTACACTGAAGCTTTCTTT. This rearrangement joins TRBV30 to TRBJ1-1, with D tentatively TRBD1 (6 bases). This CDR3 has 13 residues. CDR1 is GTSNPN and CDR2 is SVGIG in the germline V gene (reference sequence). V shed 2 bases and J shed 3 bases, with 10 bases lying between them.

This chain's CDR3 is CAWATGGSDYGYTF. The CDR3 nucleotides are TGTGCCTGGGCCACTGGGGGATCTGACTATGGCTACACCTTC. The V gene is TRBV30, the J gene TRBJ1-2; D perhaps matches TRBD1 (5 bases). V was clipped by 5 bases and J by 3 bases, with 16 bases between them. The CDR3 spans 14 residues. Germline lookup yields CDR1 GTSNPN and CDR2 SVGIG (reference sequence). Full variable domain (outside the CDR3, taken from reference TRBV30 and TRBJ1-2): SQTIHQWPATLVQPVGSPLSLECTVEGTSNPNLYWYRQAAGRGLQLLFYSVGIGQISSEVPQNLSASRPQDRQFILSSKKLLLSDSGFYLCAWATGGSDYGYTFGSGTRLTVV.

J is TRBJ1-1 and V is TRBV27, with D tentatively TRBD1 (6 bases). Trimming left V 2 bases short and J 1 base short, with 11 bases between. The germline CDR1 and CDR2 sequences are MNHEY and SMNVEV (reference sequence). The CDR3 extends over 15 amino acids. For the CDR3, the DNA is TGTGCCAGCAGTTTAGGGGCAGGGGAGAACACTGAAGCTTTCTTT. This codes for CASSLGAGENTEAFF.